A selection of T cell receptor beta chains follows, all from one sample in a study of identical twins. Using its own MiXCR run on the 5' RACE reads, TCRdb lists one record per CDR3 protein. The sample has some 330,000 distinct CDR3 sequences, about 9% seen once; the top ten hold around 8.6%. The sequencing sample was made of naive T cells sorted from blood. The receptors originated from a woman aged 45-60 years in good health. The CDR3 runs from the conserved cysteine through the conserved F or W. D genes are given only for firm matches. Size is omitted from some rows. Given values are once, few, many or a class for expanded clones.

CDR3 DNA	CDR3 protein	J gene	V gene	clone size	D gene
TGTGCCAGCAGTTTGTCGAGAAACCAAGAGACCCAGTACTTC	CASSLSRNQETQYF	TRBJ2-5	TRBV12-3/TRBV12-4	.	.
TGTGCCATCTCAGGAGTCCAGAATGAAAAACTGTTTTTT	CAISGVQNEKLFF	TRBJ1-4	TRBV6-1	few	.
TGCAGTGCTAGAGATACCCGGATATCCTACGAGCAGTACTTC	CSARDTRISYEQYF	TRBJ2-7	TRBV20-1	few	.
TGTGCCAGCAGCCCTACTAGCGGAGCCTCCTACAATGAGCAGTTCTTC	CASSPTSGASYNEQFF	TRBJ2-1	TRBV12-3/TRBV12-4	few	TRBD2
TGTGCCAGCAGTTACGTCCCTTCCTACAATGAGCAGTTCTTC	CASSYVPSYNEQFF	TRBJ2-1	TRBV6-5	.	.
TGTGCCAGCAGGGGACAGGGGAGCTACAATGAGCAGTTCTTC	CASRGQGSYNEQFF	TRBJ2-1	TRBV6-5	many	TRBD1
TGCAGCGTTGGCAGGCCCCACGAGCAGTACTTC	CSVGRPHEQYF	TRBJ2-7	TRBV29-1	.	.
TGTGCCTGGAGTGTTCTGGCGGGCGTAACCTACGAGCAGTACTTC	CAWSVLAGVTYEQYF	TRBJ2-7	TRBV30	.	.
TGCAGTGCTGGGGATACAGATACGCAGTATTTT	CSAGDTDTQYF	TRBJ2-3	TRBV20-1	.	.
TGTGCCACGAGCCACGGGACAGGGTTGACAGATACGCAGTATTTT	CATSHGTGLTDTQYF	TRBJ2-3	TRBV30	.	TRBD1
TGCGCCAGCGTCGGACAGGGGCTTGGTGGTGAGCAGTTCTTC	CASVGQGLGGEQFF	TRBJ2-1	TRBV5-1	few	TRBD1
TGCGCCAGCAGCTTGGCTAAGGGTAGCGCAAACAATGAGCAGTTCTTC	CASSLAKGSANNEQFF	TRBJ2-1	TRBV5-1	few	.
TGCGCCAGCAGCCGCTCGGGACTAGCGGAGTTCTACGAGCAGTACTTC	CASSRSGLAEFYEQYF	TRBJ2-7	TRBV4-1	few	TRBD2
TGTGCCAGCAGCGGAGGACGGACTAACTATGGCTACACCTTC	CASSGGRTNYGYTF	TRBJ1-2	TRBV12-3/TRBV12-4	.	.
TGTGCCATCAGTGACTCGTCTGGAAACACCATATATTTT	CAISDSSGNTIYF	TRBJ1-3	TRBV10-3	many	.
TGCAGCATTGCGACGGACATGGACACTGAAGCTTTCTTT	CSIATDMDTEAFF	TRBJ1-1	TRBV29-1	.	.